A single sample is the source of the 21 T cell receptor beta chains below, sequenced in a study of PD-L1 blockade in urothelial cancer. Time point here: pretreatment peripheral blood. The data were produced by immunoSEQ multiplex PCR, yet TCRdb's version contains in-frame clones alone and is incomplete. The sample yields around 130,000 clones, 65% to 85% seen once. The input for sequencing was PBMCs, taken around atezolizumab (anti-PD-L1) treatment. The receptors come from a man aged 45 to 65 with urothelial cancer.

The chain links TRBV18 to TRBJ1-2; no reliable D call. V was clipped by 3 bases and J by 6 bases, with 8 bases between them. The CDR3 totals 12 residues. Germline values: CDR1 KGHSH, CDR2 LQKENI. CDR3 protein: CASSPQEDGYTF. CDR3 sequence (DNA): TGTGCCAGCTCACCTCAGGAGGATGGCTACACCTTC. Using reference TRBV18 and TRBJ1-2 for the parts outside the CDR3, the full variable domain is NAGVMQNPRHLVRRRGQEARLRCSPMKGHSHVYWYRQLPEEGLKFMVYLQKENIIDESGMPKERFSAEFPKEGPSILRIQQVVRGDSAAYFCASSPQEDGYTFGSGTRLTVV.

Remarks on this clone: A junction end diverges from the germline sequence, so it may reflect a read error. The chain's CDR3 is CASSLGRTSGRALAQYF. The DNA for the CDR3 is TGTGCTAGCAGCTTAGGCCGGACTAGCGGGAGGGCCCTGGCCCAGTACTTC. The chain is built from TRBV7-7 and TRBJ2-5; 15 bases line up with TRBD2. Germline loops: CDR1 SSHAT, CDR2 FNYEAQ (reference sequence). This CDR3 is built from 17 residues.

V is TRBV28 and J is TRBJ1-1, with TRBD1 as a possible D gene (5 bases). CDR3 length: 14 residues. The V and J ends lost 6 bases and 0 bases respectively, with 11 bases between them. Germline lookup yields CDR1 MDHEN and CDR2 SYDVKM. The chain's CDR3 is CASRETAMNTEAFF. The CDR3 bases are TGTGCCAGCAGGGAGACAGCGATGAACACTGAAGCTTTCTTT.

This rearrangement joins TRBV5-6 to TRBJ2-2, with 8 bases lining up with TRBD1. Germline V gene data show CDR1 as SGHDT and CDR2 as YYEEEE. Trimming cost V 9 bases and J 2 bases; bases outside gene matches: 3. The CDR3 sequence is 13 residues long. CDR3 in amino acids: CATGGANTGELFF. Here the CDR3 DNA reads TGTGCCACAGGGGGCGCAAACACCGGGGAGCTGTTTTTT.

The V and J genes are TRBV5-4 and TRBJ2-5; TRBD2 matches at 14 bases. Germline V gene data show CDR1 as SGHNT and CDR2 as YYREEE (reference sequence). With 4 bases clipped from V and 5 bases from J, the junction kept 10 bases outside the gene matches. CDR3 length: 17 amino acids. The DNA for the CDR3 is TGTGCCAGCAGCCCTCCGGGACTAGCGGGAGTAGGGGAGACCCAGTACTTC. It encodes CASSPPGLAGVGETQYF.

CDR3 bases: TGTGCCAGCAGTTACCAAGAAGCAAGCGGGAGGGCCGGGGAGCAGTACTTC. Translated: CASSYQEASGRAGEQYF. The chain is built from TRBV5-4 and TRBJ2-7; 10 bases agree with TRBD2. The CDR3 has 17 amino acids. The ends lost 5 bases at V and 7 bases at J; junction bases unmatched: 18. In germline, CDR1 is SGHNT, CDR2 YYREEE (reference sequence).

This chain connects TRBV2 to TRBJ2-7, with TRBD1 matching over 8 bases. Germline lookup yields CDR1 SNHLY and CDR2 FYNNEI. The CDR3 contains 14 residues. V was pared by 6 bases and J by 6 bases, with 10 bases of the junction left unmatched. The CDR3 coding sequence is TGTGCCAGCAGGCCGGACAGGGAAAGCGTCGAGCAGTACTTC. As protein: CASRPDRESVEQYF.

The chain employs TRBV10-3 and TRBJ1-2; D is unclear. The CDR3 is 11 residues long. Germline values: CDR1 ENHRY, CDR2 SYGVKD. The V gene lost 5 bases and the J gene lost 6 bases, with 7 bases spanning the gap. DNA for the CDR3: TGTGCCATCAGTTTAGGAGATGGCTACACCTTC. Protein product: CAISLGDGYTF.

The chain couples TRBV7-3 to TRBJ2-2, with no clear D. The CDR3 length is 13 residues. CDR1 and CDR2 from the germline V gene are SGHTA and FQGTGA. Trimming took off 1 base at V and 7 bases at J, with 7 bases between the two ends. This CDR3 reads CASSLIASGELFF. DNA for the CDR3: TGTGCCAGCAGCTTAATTGCTAGCGGGGAGCTGTTTTTT. The full variable domain, its missing parts supplied by reference TRBV7-3 and TRBJ2-2, is GAGVSQTPSNKVTEKGKYVELRCDPISGHTALYWYRQSLGQGPEFLIYFQGTGAADDSGLPNDRFFAVRPEGSVSTLKIQRTERGDSAVYLCASSLIASGELFFGEGSRLTVL.

The chain joins TRBV9 to TRBJ2-5; 10 bases line up with TRBD2. CDR1 SGDLS and CDR2 YYNGEE come from the germline V gene. The CDR3 sequence is 16 residues long. The V and J ends lost 2 bases and 5 bases, in that order; junction bases with no gene match: 9. The CDR3 loop reads CASSVLAGEGKETQYF. The CDR3 nucleotides are TGTGCCAGCAGCGTTCTAGCGGGAGAGGGGAAGGAGACCCAGTACTTC.

The chain is built from TRBV18 and TRBJ1-6; 8 bases line up with TRBD1. CDR1 is KGHSH and CDR2 is LQKENI in the germline V gene. The CDR3 length is 15 residues. The J segment lost 8 bases and the V segment lost 1 base, leaving 4 bases of the junction unmatched. CDR3 sequence reads: CASSPLQGVDSPLHF. For the CDR3, the DNA is TGTGCCAGCTCACCACTACAGGGGGTAGATTCACCCCTCCACTTT.

The J gene is TRBJ2-1, the V gene TRBV27; TRBD2 matches at 9 bases. After removal of 3 bases from V and 9 bases from J, the junction contained 9 bases not matched to a gene. The CDR3 sequence is 15 residues long. The V gene's germline CDR1 is MNHEY and CDR2 SMNVEV (reference sequence). The DNA for the CDR3 is TGTGCCAGCAGTTTTCGCCTAGCGGGAATATTTGAGCAGTTCTTC. This sequence encodes CASSFRLAGIFEQFF.

In DNA form, the CDR3 reads TGCGCCAGCAGTCCCCTTCAAGCGGGAGGCGAGCAGTACTTC. It encodes CASSPLQAGGEQYF. The chain links TRBV10-1 to TRBJ2-7, with 9 bases matching TRBD2. Losses at the gene ends were 5 bases for V and 6 bases for J; bases not matched to a gene: 8. The CDR3 covers 14 residues. CDR1 is WNHNN and CDR2 is SYGVQD in the germline V gene (reference sequence).

The chain combines TRBV30 with TRBJ1-6; 9 bases are a match to TRBD1. The CDR3 spans 15 residues. Germline CDR1 GTSNPN, CDR2 SVGIG (reference sequence). V gave up 4 bases and J gave up 4 bases; unmatched junction bases: 5. The CDR3 DNA reads as TGTGCCTGGATGGGACAGGGAACATATAATTCACCCCTCCACTTT. It translates to CAWMGQGTYNSPLHF.

The V call is TRBV11-3, the J call TRBJ2-1; 9 nucleotides match TRBD1. The junction had 8 bases not matched to a gene; V was cut back by 5 bases and J by 6 bases. The CDR3 sequence is 15 residues long. Germline CDR1 and CDR2: SGHNT and YENEEA. CDR3 region: CASSPGQGTRNEQFF. The CDR3, as DNA: TGTGCCAGCAGCCCCGGACAGGGGACGCGCAATGAGCAGTTCTTC.

V usage is TRBV18 and J usage is TRBJ1-2; D possibly corresponds to TRBD1 (5 bases). From germline, CDR1 is KGHSH and CDR2 LQKENI. With 2 bases removed from V and 3 bases from J, the gap between germline ends came to 16 bases. CDR3 length equals 16 residues. The CDR3 sequence is CASSPAGGRLDYGYTF. DNA for the CDR3: TGTGCCAGCTCACCAGCTGGGGGGAGGCTGGACTATGGCTACACCTTC.

This clone was picked up a small number of times. The rearrangement joins TRBV12-5 to TRBJ2-2, with D perhaps TRBD2 (6 bases). Germline V CDR1 and CDR2: LGHNT, FRNRAP. V was pared by 1 base and J by 5 bases, with 14 bases between. The CDR3 is 16 residues long. CDR3 in DNA: TGTGCTAGTGGTTTGGGCAGCGGGTTGGGAACCGGGGAGCTGTTTTTT. It specifies CASGLGSGLGTGELFF.

V is TRBV4-2 and J is TRBJ2-7; 7 bases map to TRBD2. Germline V gives CDR1 LGHNA, CDR2 YNFKEQ. V dropped 2 bases and J dropped 6; count of bases not matched to a gene: 10. The CDR3 loop spans 15 amino acids. For the CDR3, the DNA is TGTGCCAGCAGCCAAAAGCGCGGGAGTGACCGCGAGCAGTACTTC. Translation: CASSQKRGSDREQYF.

The J gene is TRBJ2-3, the V gene TRBV2, with 7 bases that match TRBD2. The CDR3 runs to 15 residues. V was clipped by 4 bases and J by 5 bases; unmatched bases: 9. Per the germline V gene, CDR1 is SNHLY and CDR2 is FYNNEI. In nucleotides, the CDR3 is TGTGCCAGCAGTGTTGGATCGGGAGGAGTAGATACGCAGTATTTT. Translating it yields CASSVGSGGVDTQYF.

The chain combines TRBV6-6 with TRBJ2-1; possibly TRBD2 for D (6 bases). The germline V gene has CDR1 MNHNY and CDR2 SVGAGI (reference sequence). CDR3 length: 13 residues. V was clipped by 5 bases and J by 8 bases, with 13 bases between them. CDR3 in amino acids: CASSPAGSDEQFF. The CDR3 DNA reads TGTGCCAGCAGTCCCGCGGGGTCGGATGAGCAGTTCTTC.

This chain uses TRBV2 with TRBJ2-7, with a possible D match to TRBD1 (5 bases). V was shortened by 5 bases and J by 6 bases, with 11 bases between the two germline ends. CDR1 is SNHLY, CDR2 FYNNEI, per germline. CDR3 length: 12 residues. The DNA of the CDR3 is TGTGCCAGCAGTATATCACAGGTCGAGCAGTACTTC. Translated: CASSISQVEQYF.